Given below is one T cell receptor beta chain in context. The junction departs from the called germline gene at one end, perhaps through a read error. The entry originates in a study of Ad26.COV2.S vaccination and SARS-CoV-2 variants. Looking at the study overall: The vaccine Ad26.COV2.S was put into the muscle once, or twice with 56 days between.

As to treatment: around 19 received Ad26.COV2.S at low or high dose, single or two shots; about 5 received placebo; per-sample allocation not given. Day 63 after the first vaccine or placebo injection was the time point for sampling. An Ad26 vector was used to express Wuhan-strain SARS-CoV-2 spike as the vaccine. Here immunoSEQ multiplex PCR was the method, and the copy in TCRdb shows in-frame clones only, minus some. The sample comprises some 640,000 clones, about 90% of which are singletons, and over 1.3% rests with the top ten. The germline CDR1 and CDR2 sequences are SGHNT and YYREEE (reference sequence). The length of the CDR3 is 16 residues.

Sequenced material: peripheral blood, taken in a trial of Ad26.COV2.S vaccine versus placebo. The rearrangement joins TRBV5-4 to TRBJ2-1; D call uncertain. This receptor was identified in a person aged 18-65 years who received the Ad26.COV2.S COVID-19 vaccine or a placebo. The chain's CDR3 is CASSLDGSAAYSEQFF. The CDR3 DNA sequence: TGTGCCAGCAGCTTGGATGGGTCGGCAGCCTACAGTGAGCAGTTCTTC.